The next 13 T cell receptor beta chains were all read from a single sample in a study of shared clonotypes between healthy human individuals. Clones were sequenced by immunoSEQ multiplex PCR, and TCRdb holds only the in-frame ones, with some missing. The sample lists 550,000 to 700,000 clones; 60% to 75% were seen once. What was sequenced was memory CD4+ T cells sorted from blood. Subset defined: CD45RA-negative fraction. Receptors were obtained from a woman in her thirties in good health.

The V call is TRBV5-1, the J call TRBJ1-4; TRBD1 might be the D (5 bases). This CDR3 is 13 amino acids long. V was shortened by 4 bases and J by 6 bases, with 10 bases between the two germline ends. Germline V gives CDR1 SGHRS, CDR2 YFSETQ. CDR3 sequence reads: CASSNGGDEKLFF. The CDR3 DNA follows: TGCGCCAGCAGCAATGGGGGGGATGAAAAACTGTTTTTT.

The gene calls are TRBV10-1 and TRBJ2-1; 8 nucleotides match TRBD1. Germline CDR1 WNHNN, CDR2 SYGVQD (reference sequence). The V and J ends lost 3 bases and 2 bases, in that order; junction bases with no gene match: 3. This CDR3 spans 15 amino acids. The DNA for the CDR3 is TGCGCCAGCAGTGACCGACAGGGGCCCTACAATGAGCAGTTCTTC. Encoded protein: CASSDRQGPYNEQFF.

The chain is built from TRBV6-6 and TRBJ1-1, with 9 bases lining up with TRBD1. Germline-derived CDR1 and CDR2 are MNHNY and SVGAGI (reference sequence). V shed 2 bases and J 4 bases; nucleotides not matched to a gene: 8. This CDR3 is built from 16 residues. The CDR3 sequence is CASSYAGQGPGTEAFF. DNA for the CDR3: TGTGCCAGCAGTTACGCCGGACAGGGGCCGGGCACTGAAGCTTTCTTT.

This clone showed up many times. This chain connects TRBV21-1 to TRBJ1-4. TRBV21-1 is labeled a pseudogene. The CDR3 runs 16 residues. CDR3: CASIPRGGATNEKLFF. CDR3 DNA: TGTGCCAGCATCCCCCGTGGCGGCGCAACTAATGAAAAACTGTTTTTT.

The chain is built from TRBV27 and TRBJ2-5, with 12 bases identical to TRBD1. The CDR3 has 15 residues. The J segment lost 5 bases and the V segment lost 5 bases, leaving 6 bases of the junction unmatched. The germline CDR1 and CDR2 sequences are MNHEY and SMNVEV (reference sequence). CDR3 bases: TGTGCCAGCAGTCCAGGGACAGGGGGCAGGGAGACCCAGTACTTC. It yields the protein CASSPGTGGRETQYF.

CDR3 bases: TGTGCCAGCAGTTTAGGGACTAGCGGGAGGGGAACCGGGGAGCTGTTTTTT. It codes for CASSLGTSGRGTGELFF. The J gene is TRBJ2-2, the V gene TRBV28, with TRBD2 matching over 16 bases. V was clipped by 2 bases and J by 5 bases; unmatched bases: 2. The germline gives CDR1 MDHEN, CDR2 SYDVKM. The CDR3 runs to 17 residues.

Of note for this clone: A clone one base away is much larger, so this may be a read error. The rearrangement uses TRBV2 and TRBJ2-1; D not resolved. There are 11 residues in the CDR3. CDR1 SNHLY and CDR2 FYNNEI come from the germline V gene. The germline V and J ends were trimmed by 4 bases and 5 bases, with 3 bases remaining between them. The CDR3 sequence is CASSGHNEQFF. The CDR3 DNA sequence: TGTGCCAGCAGTGGACACAATGAGCAGTTCTTC. Combining the CDR3 with reference TRBV2 and TRBJ2-1 gives the whole variable domain EPEVTQTPSHQVTQMGQEVILRCVPISNHLYFYWYRQILGQKVEFLVSFYNNEISEKSEIFDDQFSVERPDGSNFTLKIRSTKLEDSAMYFCASSGHNEQFFGPGTRLTVL.

Worth noting for this clone: It may be a read error: a sequence one base away is much more abundant. In the same sample, other DNA sequences code for this CDR3. This sequence joins TRBV5-1 and TRBJ1-1, with TRBD1 matching over 8 bases. J was trimmed by 4 bases and V by 3 bases; bases with no gene match: 5. Germline CDR1 SGHRS, CDR2 YFSETQ. This CDR3 has 14 residues. The CDR3 DNA is TGCGCCAGCAGCTCCGGGACAGGCGGCACTGAAGCTTTCTTT. Translated, it gives CASSSGTGGTEAFF.

DNA of the CDR3: TGTGCCAGCAGCTTTACGGCCGGGGAGCTGTTTTTT. This sequence encodes CASSFTAGELFF. J is TRBJ2-2 and V is TRBV7-2; no firm D call. The V end lost 3 bases, the J end lost 6 bases, and 5 bases lay between the germline ends. CDR1 and CDR2 (germline): SGHTA, FQGNSA. The CDR3 has 12 residues.

V gene TRBV7-8 combines with J gene TRBJ1-2; 7 nucleotides match TRBD1. Germline V gives CDR1 SGHVS, CDR2 FQNEAQ. The junction had 6 bases not matched to a gene; V was cut back by 3 bases and J by 2 bases. The CDR3 length is 15 residues. This CDR3 is CASSFQGGANYGYTF. The CDR3 DNA is TGTGCCAGCAGCTTTCAGGGGGGCGCGAACTATGGCTACACCTTC.

The chain employs TRBV6-1 and TRBJ2-3; D gene unclear. Germline V gene lookup returns CDR1 MNHNS and CDR2 SASEGT. The CDR3 is 13 amino acids. V lost 10 bases, J lost 2 bases, and 13 bases lay in between. This CDR3 reads CATTPWDTDTQYF. Here the CDR3 DNA reads TGTGCCACCACACCGTGGGACACAGATACGCAGTATTTT.

The chain combines TRBV4-2 with TRBJ2-1, with 9 bases fitting TRBD2. The J segment lost 6 bases and the V segment lost 3 bases, leaving 12 bases of the junction unmatched. This CDR3 is 17 amino acids long. Germline-derived CDR1 and CDR2 are LGHNA and YNFKEQ. CDR3 in amino acids: CASSQTPWGSGSNEQFF. CDR3 bases: TGTGCCAGCAGCCAGACCCCGTGGGGTAGCGGGAGCAATGAGCAGTTCTTC.

This sequence joins TRBV5-4 and TRBJ2-1; TRBD1 is a possible D gene (6 bases). CDR1 and CDR2 (germline): SGHNT, YYREEE (reference sequence). Trimming shortened V by 5 bases and J by 0 bases, and 18 bases separated the two germline ends. CDR3 length: 17 residues. The DNA for the CDR3 is TGTGCCAGCAGTATAAGGACAGCCTCTATCTCCTACAATGAGCAGTTCTTC. Residues: CASSIRTASISYNEQFF.